The next 18 T cell receptor beta chains were all read from a single sample in a study of cytomegalovirus exposure and HLA in healthy donors (dated by TCRdb to the late 2010s). Receptor libraries were prepared by the immunoSEQ multiplex PCR assay. In TCRdb, the immuneACCESS table is reduced to in-frame sequences with V and J assigned. These tables do not hold every clone; where another copy was compared, an unresolved V gene accounts for under half, and the others remain unexplained. The sample profile shows around 300,000 clones; approximately 86% of them were found once. Of the sample, around 0.88% falls within the top ten clones. The sample consisted of PBMCs. The source is a man younger than 45 in good health and CMV-seronegative.

The V call is TRBV28, the J call TRBJ1-2, with D unresolved. The CDR3 totals 18 residues. With 3 bases removed from V and 3 bases from J, the gap between germline ends came to 23 bases. Germline assignment: CDR1 MDHEN and CDR2 SYDVKM. The CDR3 DNA follows: TGTGCCAGCAGTTTTGATTCTGGGGTGGCCCAGGAGGACTATGGCTACACCTTC. Amino acids: CASSFDSGVAQEDYGYTF.

This rearrangement joins TRBV7-2 to TRBJ2-1; D might be TRBD2 (6 bases). Germline V gene data show CDR1 as SGHTA and CDR2 as FQGNSA. The CDR3 length is 12 residues. Trimming took off 3 bases at V and 12 bases at J, with 12 bases between the two ends. CDR3 nucleotide sequence: TGTGCCAGCAGCTTCGAACGGCGGGGGCAGTTCTTC. Protein: CASSFERRGQFF.

This clone was detected only once. The genes are TRBV6-1 and TRBJ1-1; D is possibly TRBD1 (5 bases). Germline lookup yields CDR1 MNHNS and CDR2 SASEGT. The germline V and J ends were trimmed by 0 bases and 8 bases, with 10 bases remaining between them. The CDR3 covers 13 residues. The CDR3 nucleotides read TGTGCCAGCAGTGAAGCAGGGAGGGGAGAAGCTTTCTTT. Translation gives CASSEAGRGEAFF.

This clone was counted a single time. The chain uses TRBV27 and TRBJ2-7; 10 bases agree with TRBD1. Germline lookup yields CDR1 MNHEY and CDR2 SMNVEV (reference sequence). CDR3 length equals 15 residues. V lost 2 bases to trimming and J lost 8 bases; unmatched junction nucleotides: 9. CDR3 nucleotide sequence: TGTGCCAGCAGTTTAGGTTGGGACAGGGGCGACAAGCAGTACTTC. Translating it yields CASSLGWDRGDKQYF.

V is TRBV4-1 and J is TRBJ2-1; 10 bases fit TRBD2. Unmatched junction bases numbered 6, after V lost 3 bases and J lost 4 bases. CDR1 and CDR2 (germline): MGHRA, YSYEKL. This CDR3 has 16 residues. CDR3 in DNA: TGCGCCAGCAGCCACTTCAGCGGGGGGGGATACAATGAGCAGTTCTTC. Encoded protein: CASSHFSGGGYNEQFF.

The genes are TRBV27 and TRBJ2-7; tentative D call: TRBD1 (6 bases). V shed 3 bases and J shed 6 bases, with 15 bases lying between them. CDR1 and CDR2 from the germline V gene are MNHEY and SMNVEV (reference sequence). This CDR3 has 14 amino acids. The CDR3: CASSFPGTSGEQYF. DNA for the CDR3: TGTGCCAGCAGTTTCCCCGGGACATCGGGCGAGCAGTACTTC.

The gene calls are TRBV7-9 and TRBJ1-4, with D perhaps matching TRBD1 (6 bases). The CDR3 loop spans 17 amino acids. Germline loops: CDR1 SEHNR, CDR2 FQNEAQ (reference sequence). Trimming stripped 0 bases from V and 5 bases from J, with 16 bases between. In nucleotides, the CDR3 is TGTGCCAGCAGCTTAGCGCCGCAGACAGGCCGGAATGAAAAACTGTTTTTT. Amino acids: CASSLAPQTGRNEKLFF.

The rearrangement links TRBV13 to TRBJ1-4; D perhaps matches TRBD1 (6 bases). V was shortened by 2 bases and J by 5 bases, with 12 bases between the two germline ends. Germline values: CDR1 PRHDT, CDR2 FYEKMQ (reference sequence). The CDR3 loop spans 15 amino acids. Here the CDR3 reads CASSLTRTVNEKLFF. DNA for the CDR3: TGTGCCAGCAGCTTAACCAGGACAGTGAATGAAAAACTGTTTTTT.

The rearrangement uses TRBV10-3 and TRBJ2-5; weak D call: TRBD2 (6 bases). The CDR3 runs 14 residues. Germline V lookup: CDR1 ENHRY, CDR2 SYGVKD. V was shortened by 5 bases and J by 4 bases, with 14 bases between the two germline ends. CDR3 sequence: CAISQGLGRETQYF. For the CDR3, the DNA is TGTGCCATCAGTCAGGGACTGGGTCGAGAGACCCAGTACTTC.

This chain joins TRBV7-9 and TRBJ1-4; D is unresolved. The CDR3 is made up of 15 amino acids. Per germline, CDR1 SEHNR and CDR2 FQNEAQ (reference sequence). Trimming stripped 4 bases from V and 11 bases from J, with 20 bases between. DNA for the CDR3: TGTGCCAGCAGCTCGCCACGCGGACGGTGGGAGAAACTGTTTTTT. Translating gives CASSSPRGRWEKLFF.

V usage is TRBV18 and J usage is TRBJ1-3; 9 bases agree with TRBD1. The CDR3 loop spans 16 amino acids. Germline lookup yields CDR1 KGHSH and CDR2 LQKENI. V dropped 3 bases and J dropped 1; count of bases not matched to a gene: 4. CDR3 nucleotides: TGTGCCAGCTCACCGTTGGACAGGGGATCTGGAAACACCATATATTTT. Amino acid sequence: CASSPLDRGSGNTIYF. The full variable domain, rest sourced from reference TRBV18 and TRBJ1-3, is NAGVMQNPRHLVRRRGQEARLRCSPMKGHSHVYWYRQLPEEGLKFMVYLQKENIIDESGMPKERFSAEFPKEGPSILRIQQVVRGDSAAYFCASSPLDRGSGNTIYFGEGSWLTVV.

In nucleotides, the CDR3 is TGTGCCAGCAGTTTTACCGGGACAGGGGGTTATAGCAATCAGCCCCAGCATTTT. Encoded protein: CASSFTGTGGYSNQPQHF. V gene TRBV5-6 combines with J gene TRBJ1-5; 11 bases are shared with TRBD1. The CDR3 spans 18 residues. Germline CDR1 is SGHDT and CDR2 is YYEEEE. Trimming at V came to 5 bases and at J to 0 bases, leaving 10 bases not matched to a gene. The complete variable domain, with remaining parts taken from reference TRBV5-6 and TRBJ1-5, reads DAGVTQSPTHLIKTRGQQVTLRCSPKSGHDTVSWYQQALGQGPQFIFQYYEEEERQRGNFPDRFSGHQFPNYSSELNVNALLLGDSALYLCASSFTGTGGYSNQPQHFGDGTRLSIL.

The chain employs TRBV7-9 and TRBJ1-3; 7 bases agree with TRBD1. The CDR3 is 14 residues long. CDR1 and CDR2 from the germline V gene are SEHNR and FQNEAQ (reference sequence). With V trimmed by 5 bases and J by 4 bases, 5 bases remained unmatched. CDR3 protein: CASSPTGVGNTIYF. Written as DNA, the CDR3 is TGTGCCAGCAGCCCAACAGGGGTGGGAAACACCATATATTTT.

This clone was seen only a few times. The V gene is TRBV18, the J gene TRBJ1-1; TRBD1 is a possible D gene (5 bases). Trimming pared 3 bases from V and 4 bases from J, leaving 9 bases between. Germline V gene sequence: CDR1 KGHSH, CDR2 LQKENI. The CDR3 contains 13 residues. The CDR3: CASSPGGTTEAFF. The DNA of the CDR3 is TGTGCCAGCTCACCCGGGGGTACCACTGAAGCTTTCTTT.

CDR3 sequence reads: CASSPTGGREKLFF. The CDR3 DNA sequence: TGTGCCAGCAGCCCGACAGGGGGCCGTGAAAAACTGTTTTTT. V gene TRBV7-6 combines with J gene TRBJ1-4; TRBD1 matches at 10 bases. The CDR3 loop spans 14 amino acids. The J segment lost 7 bases and the V segment lost 5 bases, leaving 4 bases of the junction unmatched. In germline, CDR1 is SGHVS, CDR2 FNYEAQ.

This clone was counted ten times or more. This sequence joins TRBV20-1 and TRBJ1-5, with 8 bases fitting TRBD1. The length of the CDR3 is 11 residues. V lost 7 bases, J lost 7 bases, and 3 bases stayed unmatched. Germline V CDR1 and CDR2: DFQATT, SNEGSKA (reference sequence). The CDR3 region is CSGQGQQPQHF. CDR3 sequence (DNA): TGCAGTGGACAGGGGCAACAGCCCCAGCATTTT.

This clone was seen a few times. This rearrangement joins TRBV7-2 to TRBJ2-5; perhaps TRBD1 as D (5 bases). The CDR3 extends over 14 amino acids. Germline assignment: CDR1 SGHTA and CDR2 FQGNSA. Trimming stripped 5 bases from V and 1 base from J, with 11 bases between. The chain's CDR3 is CASSRAGIQETQYF. The DNA for the CDR3 is TGTGCCAGCAGCCGAGCAGGGATCCAAGAGACCCAGTACTTC.

V and J are TRBV9 and TRBJ1-2; 9 bases align to TRBD1. J was trimmed by 1 base and V by 2 bases; bases with no gene match: 3. Germline V gene lookup returns CDR1 SGDLS and CDR2 YYNGEE. The CDR3 runs to 15 residues. As DNA, the CDR3 is TGTGCCAGCAGCGTTCGGACAGGGGATAACTATGGCTACACCTTC. Translated, it gives CASSVRTGDNYGYTF.